A single sample gave rise to the 15 T cell receptor beta chains below, sequenced in a study of blood T cell repertoires in COVID-19. Using immunoSEQ multiplex PCR, the repertoire was profiled, and TCRdb retains in-frame clones only, with some absent. The top ten clones hold 16% of a sample with about 110,000 clones, 75% to 80% of them seen once. The sequencing input was peripheral blood. These receptors all stem from a woman aged 80 or older with active or convalescent COVID-19.

The V call is TRBV11-2, the J call TRBJ2-4; a weak D match, TRBD1 (6 bases). Germline V CDR1 and CDR2: SGHAT, FQNNGV. V shed 2 bases and J shed 0 bases, with 20 bases lying between them. This CDR3 has 19 residues. The CDR3 region is CASSLRWTVVGIAKNIQYF. CDR3 nucleotides: TGTGCCAGCAGCTTAAGGTGGACAGTGGTTGGTATAGCCAAAAACATTCAGTACTTC. Full variable domain (remainder filled in from reference TRBV11-2 and TRBJ2-4): EAGVAQSPRYKIIEKRQSVAFWCNPISGHATLYWYQQILGQGPKLLIQFQNNGVVDDSQLPKDRFSAERLKGVDSTLKIQPAKLEDSAVYLCASSLRWTVVGIAKNIQYFGAGTRLSVL.

The chain couples TRBV29-1 to TRBJ2-7, with 9 nucleotides matching TRBD2. The V and J ends lost 1 base and 3 bases, in that order; junction bases with no gene match: 7. Germline assignment: CDR1 SQVTM and CDR2 ANQGSEA. The CDR3 extends over 15 amino acids. The CDR3, as DNA: TGCAGCGTTGAAGTACCTAGCGGGACATTCTACGAGCAGTACTTC. It yields the protein CSVEVPSGTFYEQYF.

The V call is TRBV1, the J call TRBJ1-5; no check of the table's D call, TRBD1, against the DNA was made. TRBV1 is a pseudogene locus. This CDR3 comprises 14 residues. CDR3 bases: TGCACCCCAGGGGGTCAGACCCTCTTTGAGCCCCAGCATTTT. Protein product: CTPGGQTLFEPQHF.

The V call is TRBV6-5, the J call TRBJ2-7; 7 bases are a match to TRBD1. CDR3 length equals 12 residues. From germline, CDR1 is MNHEY and CDR2 SVGAGI. J gave up 3 bases and V 7 bases, and 3 bases lay outside the gene matches. The CDR3 spells CASKGQNYEQYF. In DNA, the CDR3 is TGTGCCAGCAAGGGACAGAACTACGAGCAGTACTTC.

The chain combines TRBV18 with TRBJ2-5, with D tentatively TRBD2 (6 bases). Germline-derived CDR1 and CDR2 are KGHSH and LQKENI. V lost 2 bases and J 5 bases, leaving 12 bases between the germline ends. The length of the CDR3 is 14 residues. The CDR3 reads CASSPARGSETQYF. CDR3 coding DNA: TGTGCCAGCTCACCAGCCCGGGGGAGCGAGACCCAGTACTTC.

This clone was recorded once. This chain joins TRBV6-4 and TRBJ1-2, with TRBD1 matching 7 bases. V lost 5 bases, J lost 2 bases, and 8 bases stayed unmatched. CDR3 size: 15 residues. The germline gives CDR1 MRHNA, CDR2 SNTAGT. CDR3 amino acids: CASSLDRTTNYGYTF. In nucleotides, the CDR3 is TGTGCCAGCAGTTTGGACAGGACAACGAACTATGGCTACACCTTC.

This clone showed up just once. The V gene is TRBV5-1, the J gene TRBJ2-3; D perhaps matches TRBD1 (5 bases). There are 14 residues in the CDR3. V lost 2 bases and J lost 0, with 7 bases in between. CDR1 is SGHRS and CDR2 is YFSETQ in the germline V gene. Here the CDR3 DNA reads TGCGCCAGCAGCTTAGGGGCTAGCACAGATACGCAGTATTTT. Encoded protein: CASSLGASTDTQYF.

V gene TRBV7-8 combines with J gene TRBJ2-7; tentatively, D is TRBD2 (6 bases). V dropped 5 bases and J dropped 5 bases, with 22 bases sitting between them. This CDR3 has 16 residues. Germline-derived CDR1 and CDR2 are SGHVS and FQNEAQ. The CDR3 sequence: CASSPEPASAVHEQYF. The CDR3 DNA reads TGTGCCAGCAGCCCCGAACCGGCTAGCGCGGTCCACGAGCAGTACTTC.

This chain uses TRBV9 with TRBJ2-1; D is unclear. Germline V gene sequence: CDR1 SGDLS, CDR2 YYNGEE. The CDR3 length is 13 residues. Deletions cut 1 base from V and 3 bases from J, with 5 bases between. CDR3 coding DNA: TGTGCCAGCAGCGTACTAGGCTACAATGAGCAGTTCTTC. Its translation: CASSVLGYNEQFF.

The chain is built from TRBV3-1 (or the pseudogene TRBV3-2) and TRBJ2-1, with 13 bases matching TRBD2. J gave up 7 bases and V 6 bases, and 3 bases lay outside the gene matches. Germline CDR1 is LGHDT and CDR2 is YNNKEL (reference sequence). The CDR3 is 14 amino acids. The CDR3 loop reads CASRTSGRFNEQFF. CDR3 DNA sequence: TGTGCCAGCAGGACTAGCGGGAGGTTTAATGAGCAGTTCTTC.

This clone was seen only a few times. J is TRBJ1-2 and V is TRBV5-4; weak D call: TRBD1 (6 bases). The CDR3 has 14 residues. The V end lost 2 bases, the J end lost 6 bases, and 14 bases lay between the germline ends. Germline assignment: CDR1 SGHNT and CDR2 YYREEE (reference sequence). This chain's CDR3 is CASSFEGGADGYTF. As DNA, the CDR3 is TGTGCCAGCAGCTTTGAAGGGGGGGCGGATGGCTACACCTTC.

V is TRBV12-5 and J is TRBJ2-7; 10 nucleotides line up with TRBD2. CDR1 and CDR2 from the germline V gene are LGHNT and FRNRAP. J lost 0 bases, V lost 8 bases, and 1 base had no gene match. CDR3 length: 13 residues. CDR3 coding DNA: TGTGCTAGTACTAGCGGGGTCTCCTACGAGCAGTACTTC. Translating gives CASTSGVSYEQYF.

The rearrangement joins TRBV6-6 to TRBJ1-6; a weak D match, TRBD1 (5 bases). V was clipped by 6 bases and J by 9 bases, with 18 bases between them. The CDR3 contains 15 residues. Germline V CDR1 and CDR2: MNHNY, SVGAGI (reference sequence). For the CDR3, the DNA is TGTGCCAGCAGGCCTGCCGACAGTCGCGCTTCACCCCTCCACTTT. Translation gives CASRPADSRASPLHF.

V usage is TRBV10-1 and J usage is TRBJ2-1, with TRBD1 as a possible D gene (6 bases). CDR1 is WNHNN and CDR2 is SYGVQD in the germline V gene (reference sequence). Between the trimmed V and J ends, which lost 3 bases and 2 bases, there was a span of 8 bases. CDR3 length equals 14 residues. CDR3 sequence: CASSDRTAYNEQFF. The CDR3 bases are TGCGCCAGCAGTGACCGGACAGCCTACAATGAGCAGTTCTTC.

This chain joins TRBV7-2 and TRBJ1-4; the match to TRBD1 covers 9 bases. The CDR3 has 14 amino acids. Germline lookup yields CDR1 SGHTA and CDR2 FQGNSA. The V gene end was trimmed by 6 bases and the J gene end by 7 bases; junction bases not matched to a gene: 6. The CDR3 protein is CASRPGQGFEKLFF. The DNA for the CDR3 is TGTGCCAGCAGGCCGGGACAGGGATTTGAAAAACTGTTTTTT.